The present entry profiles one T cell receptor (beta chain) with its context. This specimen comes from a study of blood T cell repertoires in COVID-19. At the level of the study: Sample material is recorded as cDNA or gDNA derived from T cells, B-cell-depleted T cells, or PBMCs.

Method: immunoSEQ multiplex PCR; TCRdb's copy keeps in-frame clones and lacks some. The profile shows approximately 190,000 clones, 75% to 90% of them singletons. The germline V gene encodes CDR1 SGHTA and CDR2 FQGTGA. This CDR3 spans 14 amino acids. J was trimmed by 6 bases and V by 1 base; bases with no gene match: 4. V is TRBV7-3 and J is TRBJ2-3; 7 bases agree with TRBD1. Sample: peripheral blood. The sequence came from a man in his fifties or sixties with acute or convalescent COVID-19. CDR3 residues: CASSLSGQADTQYF. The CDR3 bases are TGTGCCAGCAGCTTAAGCGGACAGGCGGATACGCAGTATTTT.